Shown below are 7 T cell receptor beta chains from a single sample sequenced in a study of T cells after yellow fever vaccination. Each CDR3 protein gets one entry after TCRdb re-called the 5' RACE reads with MiXCR. The sample lists approximately 160,000 distinct CDR3 sequences; 7% to 10% were seen once. The sequencing used CD8+ T cells sorted from PBMCs, collected 45 days after the yellow fever booster vaccination. These receptors were taken from a man aged 18 to 29 who received the YFV17D yellow fever vaccine.

A remark on this clonotype: One end of the junction varies from germline; a read error may be responsible. J is TRBJ1-1 and V is TRBV29-1; TRBD1 might be the D (5 bases). Germline V gene sequence: CDR1 SQVTM, CDR2 ANQGSEA. The CDR3 contains 11 residues. The CDR3 is CSVVRDGLPSF. The CDR3, as DNA: TGCAGCGTTGTCCGGGACGGGCTTCCGAGCTTT.

This chain uses TRBV7-9 with TRBJ2-7; 8 bases line up with TRBD1. The J segment lost 3 bases and the V segment lost 1 base, leaving 2 bases of the junction unmatched. The CDR3 has 14 residues. Germline-derived CDR1 and CDR2 are SEHNR and FQNEAQ (reference sequence). The CDR3 nucleotides are TGTGCCAGCAGCTTAGTAGACAGGGGCTACGAGCAGTACTTC. This encodes CASSLVDRGYEQYF.

The chain carries TRBV11-2 and TRBJ1-5, with 11 bases lining up with TRBD1. The V segment lost 1 base and the J segment 7 bases; nucleotides outside the gene matches: 0. The CDR3 consists of 14 residues. Germline-derived CDR1 and CDR2 are SGHAT and FQNNGV. CDR3 amino acids: CASSLGTGGQPQHF. In nucleotides, the CDR3 is TGTGCCAGCAGCTTAGGGACAGGGGGCCAGCCCCAGCATTTT.

This clonotype was counted between two and nine times. The chain uses TRBV4-2 and TRBJ1-1; no clear D. Deletions cut 0 bases from V and 1 base from J, with 6 bases between. Germline loops: CDR1 LGHNA, CDR2 YNFKEQ. This CDR3 contains 14 residues. As DNA, the CDR3 is TGTGCCAGCAGCCAAGATACCAGGAACACTGAAGCTTTCTTT. This encodes CASSQDTRNTEAFF.

This clonotype was recorded a few times. The rearrangement joins TRBV7-9 to TRBJ1-1; the match to TRBD1 covers 7 bases. The junction had 4 bases not matched to a gene; V was cut back by 5 bases and J by 13 bases. The CDR3 covers 10 residues. CDR1 and CDR2 from the germline V gene are SEHNR and FQNEAQ (reference sequence). In DNA, the CDR3 is TGTGCCAGCAGCCGCGACAGGGTTTTCTTT. Residues: CASSRDRVFF.

The V and J genes are TRBV19 and TRBJ2-5; D call uncertain. The CDR3 has 11 amino acids. The germline V gene encodes CDR1 LNHDA and CDR2 SQIVND (reference sequence). Trimming shortened V by 10 bases and J by 5 bases, and 11 bases separated the two germline ends. For the CDR3, the DNA is TGTGCCACCGGACCCGGTGAGACCCAGTACTTC. Protein: CATGPGETQYF.

The chain employs TRBV4-3 and TRBJ1-5, with unresolved D. Germline CDR1 reads LGHNA; CDR2 reads YSLEER. The CDR3 loop spans 15 amino acids. Trimming cost V 0 bases and J 2 bases, with 8 bases left between them. The CDR3 region has the DNA TGCGCCAGCAGCCAAGAGTGGGGTGGCAATCAGCCCCAGCATTTT. This codes for CASSQEWGGNQPQHF.